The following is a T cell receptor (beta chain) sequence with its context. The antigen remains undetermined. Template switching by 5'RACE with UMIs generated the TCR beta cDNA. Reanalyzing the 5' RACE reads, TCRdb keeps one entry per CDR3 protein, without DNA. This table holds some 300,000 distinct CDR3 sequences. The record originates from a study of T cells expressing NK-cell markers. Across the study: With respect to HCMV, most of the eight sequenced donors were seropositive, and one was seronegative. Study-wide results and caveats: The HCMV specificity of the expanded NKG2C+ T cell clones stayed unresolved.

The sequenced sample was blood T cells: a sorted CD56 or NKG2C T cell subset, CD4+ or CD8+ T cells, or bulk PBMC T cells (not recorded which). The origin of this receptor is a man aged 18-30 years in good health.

CDR3 sequence: CSASRVSSGEWLETQYF. The chain employs TRBV20-1 and TRBJ2-5. The CDR3 contains 17 residues. CDR1 is DFQATT, CDR2 SNEGSKA, per germline (reference sequence).